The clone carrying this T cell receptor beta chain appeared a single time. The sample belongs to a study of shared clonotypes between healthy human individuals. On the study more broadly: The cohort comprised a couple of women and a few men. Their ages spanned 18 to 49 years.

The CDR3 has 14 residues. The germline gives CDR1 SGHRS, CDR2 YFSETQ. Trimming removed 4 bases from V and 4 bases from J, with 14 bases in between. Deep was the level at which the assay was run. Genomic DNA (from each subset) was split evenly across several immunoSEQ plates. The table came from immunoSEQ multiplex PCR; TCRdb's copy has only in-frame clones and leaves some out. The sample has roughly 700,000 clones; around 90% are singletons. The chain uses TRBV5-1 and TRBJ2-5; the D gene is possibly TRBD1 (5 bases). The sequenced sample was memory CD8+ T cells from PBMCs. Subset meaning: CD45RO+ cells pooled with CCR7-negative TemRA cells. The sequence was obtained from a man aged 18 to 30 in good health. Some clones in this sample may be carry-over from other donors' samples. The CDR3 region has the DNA TGCGCCAGCAGCGAACCCCCTAGGGGAGAGACCCAGTACTTC. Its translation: CASSEPPRGETQYF.